Sequencing of this T cell receptor beta chain was carried out in a study of blood T cell repertoires in COVID-19. Study in general: Samples came from the United States, Italy and Spain, spanning acute and convalescent COVID-19. T cells, B-cell-depleted T cells, or PBMCs provided the cDNA or gDNA that served as material.

Trimming left V 2 bases short and J 5 bases short, with 4 bases between. The germline CDR1 and CDR2 sequences are MNHNY and SVGAGI (reference sequence). The CDR3 has 12 amino acids. The authors' processing: Amplified reference gene primers provided the basis for estimating nucleated cell counts. Assay: immunoSEQ multiplex PCR; the TCRdb copy retains only in-frame clones and omits some. The V and J calls and clone size are taken from that table; D and trimming were inferred from the DNA. Among hundreds of thousands of clones listed, more than 70% were seen once. The chain couples TRBV6-6 to TRBJ2-4; D remains ambiguous. The TCR originated in a woman between 45 and 60 years old with acute or convalescent COVID-19. Input material: peripheral blood. The CDR3 protein is CASSYPENIQYF. The CDR3, as DNA: TGTGCCAGCAGTTACCCGGAAAACATTCAGTACTTC.